These 21 T cell receptor beta chains originate from one sample sequenced in a study of response to subunit inactivated influenza vaccine. TCRdb processed the RT-PCR reads anew with MiXCR; each CDR3 protein has one entry. Of around 520,000 distinct CDR3 sequences detected, 25% appear once; the ten largest clones hold less than 2.5%. Sequencing used CD4+ T cells sorted from PBMCs, obtained about 5 days after vaccination. The receptors were gathered from a man aged 50 or older who received an inactivated influenza vaccine.

In this sample, this clonotype turned up a few times. V gene TRBV5-1 combines with J gene TRBJ2-5; maybe TRBD1 (5 bases). CDR1 is SGHRS, CDR2 YFSETQ, per germline. The CDR3 loop spans 12 amino acids. V dropped 4 bases and J dropped 8 bases, with 12 bases sitting between them. Here the CDR3 reads CASSAGRVTQYF. The CDR3 DNA is TGCGCCAGCAGCGCAGGCAGGGTAACCCAGTACTTC.

This clonotype was observed a few times. The CDR3 DNA is TGTGCACTCAAAGCCCTAGCGGGGGATACGCAGTATTTT. Translated, it gives CALKALAGDTQYF. The V call is TRBV21-1, the J call TRBJ2-3; TRBD2 was called by the table and not checked on the DNA. TRBV21-1 is annotated as a pseudogene. The CDR3 extends over 13 amino acids.

The rearrangement uses TRBV6-2 or TRBV6-3 and TRBJ2-7; 9 nucleotides match TRBD2. The CDR3 has 13 amino acids. Germline values: CDR1 MNHEY, CDR2 SVGEGT. V shed 5 bases and J 3 bases; nucleotides not matched to a gene: 2. CDR3 region: CASSPSGVYEQYF. In DNA, the CDR3 is TGTGCCAGCAGTCCTAGCGGGGTCTACGAGCAGTACTTC.

V usage is TRBV7-9 and J usage is TRBJ2-7; tentatively, D is TRBD2 (6 bases). CDR1 and CDR2 (germline): SEHNR, FQNEAQ (reference sequence). The CDR3 totals 15 residues. The V gene lost 3 bases and the J gene lost 7 bases, with 19 bases spanning the gap. The CDR3 nucleotides are TGTGCCAGCAGCTTGTGGGGGGAGCTAGCAGGGGAGCAGTACTTC. It encodes CASSLWGELAGEQYF.

This clonotype was recorded a few times. V is TRBV9 and J is TRBJ1-2; D ambiguous. CDR1 and CDR2 from the germline V gene are SGDLS and YYNGEE. V lost 3 bases and J lost 2, with 5 bases in between. The CDR3 covers 12 residues. The CDR3 spells CASSDGNYGYTF. The CDR3 region has the DNA TGTGCCAGCAGCGATGGGAACTATGGCTACACCTTC. Based on the CDR3 plus reference TRBV9 and TRBJ1-2, the full variable domain is DSGVTQTPKHLITATGQRVTLRCSPRSGDLSVYWYQQSLDQGLQFLIQYYNGEERAKGNILERFSAQQFPDLHSELNLSSLELGDSALYFCASSDGNYGYTFGSGTRLTVV.

The chain has TRBV19 and TRBJ1-2, with 12 positions matching TRBD1. The germline V gene has CDR1 LNHDA and CDR2 SQIVND (reference sequence). CDR3 length: 15 residues. V lost 5 bases and J lost 7; bases outside the gene matches: 8. CDR3 protein: CASSGDRGRRSGYTF. The CDR3 coding sequence is TGTGCCAGTAGTGGGGACAGGGGGCGCAGAAGTGGCTACACCTTC.

This sequence joins TRBV20-1 and TRBJ2-3, with TRBD2 matching over 8 bases. Germline V gene sequence: CDR1 DFQATT, CDR2 SNEGSKA (reference sequence). The CDR3 length is 14 residues. Germline trimming cut 3 bases from V and 2 bases from J; bases unmatched to any gene: 4. The CDR3 here is CSASLSGNTDTQYF. CDR3 in DNA: TGCAGTGCTAGCCTTAGCGGGAACACAGATACGCAGTATTTT.

The sample holds a few counts of this clonotype. The V call is TRBV6-4, the J call TRBJ2-2, with a possible D match to TRBD1 (5 bases). This CDR3 contains 14 residues. Germline V gives CDR1 MRHNA, CDR2 SNTAGT. The V gene lost 6 bases and the J gene lost 1 base, with 9 bases spanning the gap. The CDR3 sequence is CASRSQGNTGELFF. DNA of the CDR3: TGTGCCAGCAGAAGTCAGGGGAACACCGGGGAGCTGTTTTTT.

CDR3 coding DNA: TGTGCCACCCGCAGGGGGGTTAGTGACGAGCAGTACTTC. This gives the protein CATRRGVSDEQYF. The chain combines TRBV10-3 with TRBJ2-7; D perhaps matches TRBD1 (7 bases). Germline lookup yields CDR1 ENHRY and CDR2 SYGVKD. Trimming took off 10 bases at V and 5 bases at J, with 18 bases between the two ends. This CDR3 has 13 residues.

The table lists this clonotype with a few counts. This chain joins TRBV6-5 and TRBJ1-2; no definite D call. This CDR3 contains 13 residues. CDR1 and CDR2 from the germline V gene are MNHEY and SVGAGI. V gave up 5 bases and J gave up 0 bases, with 7 bases separating them. Here the CDR3 DNA reads TGTGCCAGCAGTGTACCGGCTAACTATGGCTACACCTTC. Amino acids: CASSVPANYGYTF.

This clonotype was seen a few times. This chain uses TRBV14 with TRBJ2-1; TRBD2 matches at 7 bases. This CDR3 is built from 23 residues. Germline assignment: CDR1 SGHDN and CDR2 FVKESK. J gave up 0 bases and V 5 bases, and 28 bases lay outside the gene matches. The CDR3 region is CASSKTLREVPGSGQSSYNEQFF. DNA of the CDR3: TGTGCCAGCAGCAAGACTCTCCGGGAGGTCCCAGGTTCGGGCCAAAGCTCCTACAATGAGCAGTTCTTC.

The genes are TRBV10-3 and TRBJ2-1; tentative D call: TRBD2 (6 bases). Trimming left V 8 bases short and J 4 bases short, with 15 bases between. Germline CDR1 is ENHRY and CDR2 is SYGVKD. The CDR3 extends over 14 amino acids. Here the CDR3 DNA reads TGTGCCATCTCTCAGCTAGGAGGGTACAATGAGCAGTTCTTC. It codes for CAISQLGGYNEQFF.

This clonotype was recorded a few times. The chain uses TRBV12-3 or TRBV12-4 and TRBJ2-6; D unresolved. The CDR3 covers 13 residues. Trimming removed 6 bases at V and 4 bases at J, with 7 bases between. The CDR3 DNA reads as TGTGCCAGCAGAGACTTGGGGGCCAACGTCCTGACTTTC. This encodes CASRDLGANVLTF.

The gene calls are TRBV5-1 and TRBJ2-1; TRBD2 aligns across 7 bases. Looked up from germline, CDR1 is SGHRS and CDR2 is YFSETQ. Trimming cost V 7 bases and J 5 bases; bases outside gene matches: 15. The CDR3 runs to 16 residues. Written as DNA, the CDR3 is TGCGCCAGCTACAAGGGAGGCGGGAGTGGGCACAATGAGCAGTTCTTC. Protein sequence: CASYKGGGSGHNEQFF.

For the CDR3, the DNA is TGTGCCAGCAGCGCAGTCACCGGGGCCCCTCCCACAGATACGCAGTATTTT. Residues: CASSAVTGAPPTDTQYF. The V and J genes are TRBV6-1 and TRBJ2-3; tentatively, D is TRBD1 or TRBD2 (5 bases each). This CDR3 contains 17 residues. Per the germline V gene, CDR1 is MNHNS and CDR2 is SASEGT. The germline V and J ends were trimmed by 6 bases and 2 bases, with 21 bases remaining between them.

The genes are TRBV28 and TRBJ1-1; D gene unclear. CDR3 length equals 12 residues. Germline CDR1 is MDHEN and CDR2 is SYDVKM. With 8 bases removed from V and 2 bases from J, the gap between germline ends came to 9 bases. The CDR3 here is CASRLLNTEAFF. The CDR3 DNA follows: TGTGCCAGCCGACTCTTAAACACTGAAGCTTTCTTT.

The J gene is TRBJ2-5, the V gene TRBV6-1; the D gene is possibly TRBD2 (7 bases). Germline loops: CDR1 MNHNS, CDR2 SASEGT. This CDR3 spans 16 amino acids. Trimming took off 5 bases at V and 1 base at J, with 17 bases between the two ends. The chain's CDR3 is CASSRDYRRGQETQYF. DNA of the CDR3: TGTGCCAGCAGTCGGGACTACCGCAGGGGCCAAGAGACCCAGTACTTC.

There are a few counts of this clonotype. This sequence joins TRBV11-2 and TRBJ1-2, with TRBD1 matching 8 bases. The CDR3 length is 16 residues. Germline lookup yields CDR1 SGHAT and CDR2 FQNNGV. J gave up 3 bases and V 5 bases, and 11 bases lay outside the gene matches. The CDR3 region is CASSPLRGLRDYGYTF. The CDR3 bases are TGTGCCAGCAGCCCCCTCAGGGGGCTTAGGGACTATGGCTACACCTTC.

J is TRBJ2-3 and V is TRBV20-1; no clear D gene. The germline V and J ends were trimmed by 4 bases and 0 bases, with 11 bases remaining between them. Germline V gene data show CDR1 as DFQATT and CDR2 as SNEGSKA (reference sequence). This CDR3 comprises 14 residues. The CDR3 protein is CSATLLLSTDTQYF. As DNA, the CDR3 is TGCAGTGCTACCCTGCTACTGAGCACAGATACGCAGTATTTT.

CDR3 sequence reads: CAIKGVGEKLFF. In nucleotides, the CDR3 is TGTGCCATCAAAGGGGTCGGTGAAAAACTGTTTTTT. V and J are TRBV10-3 and TRBJ1-4; D might be TRBD1 (5 bases). The ends were cut back, 7 bases at V and 7 bases at J, with 10 bases in the middle. The CDR3 spans 12 residues. CDR1 is ENHRY, CDR2 SYGVKD, per germline.

The gene calls are TRBV5-1 and TRBJ2-5; the D gene could be TRBD1 or TRBD2 (5 bases each). Looked up from germline, CDR1 is SGHRS and CDR2 is YFSETQ. The V gene lost 4 bases and the J gene lost 5 bases, with 18 bases spanning the gap. The CDR3 is 15 amino acids. For the CDR3, the DNA is TGCGCCAGCAGCAAACAGGAAGACTGGAGGGAGACCCAGTACTTC. The encoded protein is CASSKQEDWRETQYF.